This record covers a single T cell receptor beta chain. Its target is unknown. This sample is drawn from a study of yellow fever vaccine responses in identical twins. Points from the study as a whole: Twins reportedly had a vaccine T cell response that seemed partly convergent, partly personalized.

MiXCR, run by TCRdb on the RT-PCR reads, gives a single entry per CDR3 protein. The sample comprises 800 to 1,100 distinct CDR3 sequences, 70% to 85% of which are singletons, and approximately 13% rests with the top ten. Germline loops: CDR1 SQVTM, CDR2 ANQGSEA. The CDR3 length is 11 residues. V gave up 6 bases and J gave up 9 bases, with 15 bases separating them. Sequencing was performed on T cells from blood (PBMCs), unsorted or a sorted subset (not recorded which), taken before or after yellow fever vaccination (not recorded which). This rearrangement joins TRBV29-1 to TRBJ2-7; D is uncertain. The source is a female donor who received the yellow fever vaccine. The CDR3 protein is CSVLSWLGQYF. DNA of the CDR3: TGCAGCGTCCTTAGTTGGCTAGGGCAGTACTTC.